This TCR beta chain was captured by sequencing in a study of shared clonotypes between healthy human individuals. Trimming took 0 bases from V and 8 from J, leaving 10 bases between them. Germline V gene data show CDR1 as MGHRA and CDR2 as YSYEKL. CDR3 length equals 13 residues. This table comes from immunoSEQ multiplex PCR, and its TCRdb copy is limited to in-frame clones, with some not included. In the table there are 850,000 to 1,100,000 clones, approximately 80% of which are singletons. The V and J genes are TRBV4-1 and TRBJ1-2; D is undetermined. The sample comprised memory CD4+ T cells from PBMCs. Documented subset: CD45RA-negative fraction. This clonotype was obtained from a man younger than 35 in good health. Some clones in this sample may be carry-over from other donors' samples. The CDR3 protein is CASSQELPRGYTF. The CDR3 coding sequence is TGCGCCAGCAGCCAAGAACTCCCACGAGGCTACACCTTC.